A single sample is the source of the 16 T cell receptor beta chains below, sequenced in a study of blood T cell repertoires in COVID-19. TCRdb's table, derived via immunoSEQ multiplex PCR, lists solely in-frame clones and lacks some. This sample carries some 160,000 clones, 70% to 90% of them seen once, and the ten largest clones take 6.5% to 8%. Sequences were obtained from PBMCs or T cells enriched from blood (not recorded which). These receptor sequences come from a woman aged 45-65 years who had recovered from COVID-19.

CDR3 bases: TGTGCCAGCAGCTCCTCCTCGGGCACAGATACGCAGTATTTT. Translating gives CASSSSSGTDTQYF. V gene TRBV5-4 combines with J gene TRBJ2-3; D unresolved. The V and J ends lost 3 bases and 1 base respectively, with 9 bases between them. The CDR3 contains 14 residues. Germline V gene sequence: CDR1 SGHNT, CDR2 YYREEE (reference sequence).

The chain combines TRBV29-1 with TRBJ2-7, with a weak D call TRBD1 (6 bases). The CDR3 length is 13 residues. Germline CDR1 is SQVTM and CDR2 is ANQGSEA. V was clipped by 7 bases and J by 7 bases, with 20 bases between them. This CDR3 is CSGRTEGFGEQYF. The DNA for the CDR3 is TGCAGCGGGCGGACAGAGGGGTTTGGTGAGCAGTACTTC.

The J gene is TRBJ2-7, the V gene TRBV3-1 (or the pseudogene TRBV3-2); 9 nucleotides agree with TRBD1. The germline V gene has CDR1 LGHDT and CDR2 YNNKEL (reference sequence). V lost 3 bases and J lost 6; bases outside the gene matches: 6. The CDR3 has 14 residues. The CDR3: CASSHGTGRSEQYF. CDR3 nucleotides: TGTGCCAGCAGCCATGGGACAGGGCGCTCCGAGCAGTACTTC.

The chain has TRBV5-6 and TRBJ1-6; 8 bases are shared with TRBD1. Unmatched junction bases numbered 12, after V lost 1 base and J lost 12 bases. CDR1 is SGHDT, CDR2 YYEEEE, per germline. This CDR3 has 16 amino acids. The CDR3 DNA reads as TGTGCCAGCAGCTTGCGAGTTGGACAGGGAATACTACCCCTCCACTTT. It yields the protein CASSLRVGQGILPLHF.

This chain links TRBV19 with TRBJ1-6; D uncertain. Germline V lookup: CDR1 LNHDA, CDR2 SQIVND (reference sequence). This CDR3 is built from 19 residues. The germline V and J ends were trimmed by 4 bases and 0 bases, with 19 bases remaining between them. CDR3 nucleotides: TGTGCCAGTAGTACGGAAACTCGTAGCCAATTCTCCTATAATTCACCCCTCCACTTT. Translating gives CASSTETRSQFSYNSPLHF.

Only one count was recorded for this clone. This chain connects TRBV19 to TRBJ1-4, with no clear D. The germline CDR1 and CDR2 sequences are LNHDA and SQIVND (reference sequence). V lost 5 bases and J 0 bases, leaving 10 bases between the germline ends. The CDR3 covers 15 residues. Here the CDR3 reads CASSARPATNEKLFF. CDR3 sequence (DNA): TGTGCCAGTAGTGCCAGGCCAGCAACTAATGAAAAACTGTTTTTT.

The V and J genes are TRBV7-2 and TRBJ2-4, with unresolved D. Germline assignment: CDR1 SGHTA and CDR2 FQGNSA. This CDR3 region has 13 residues. Trimming cost V 2 bases and J 9 bases, with 11 bases left between them. This CDR3 is CASSLTPIAIQYF. The CDR3, as DNA: TGTGCCAGCAGCTTAACGCCGATAGCCATTCAGTACTTC.

This clone has just one count. The chain has TRBV6-6 and TRBJ1-3; unclear D gene. CDR1 is MNHNY and CDR2 is SVGAGI in the germline V gene (reference sequence). CDR3 size: 14 residues. V gave up 4 bases and J gave up 4 bases, with 11 bases separating them. The CDR3 sequence: CASSLETAGNTIYF. CDR3 DNA: TGTGCCAGCAGTTTAGAAACAGCCGGAAACACCATATATTTT.

This sequence joins TRBV5-4 and TRBJ1-1, with D perhaps matching TRBD1 (5 bases). The CDR3 length is 15 residues. V lost 5 bases, J lost 8 bases, and 22 bases lay in between. CDR1 and CDR2 from the germline V gene are SGHNT and YYREEE (reference sequence). CDR3 region: CASRRGGKLMWEAFF. The CDR3 DNA sequence: TGTGCCAGCAGACGTGGGGGGAAACTGATGTGGGAAGCTTTCTTT.

The genes are TRBV28 and TRBJ1-4; 8 bases line up with TRBD1. The CDR3 has 14 amino acids. The V gene's germline CDR1 is MDHEN and CDR2 SYDVKM. V trimming: 9 bases; J trimming: 3 bases; junction bases outside the gene matches: 6. CDR3 DNA: TGTGCCAGTAAACAGGGGGTACCTAATGAAAAACTGTTTTTT. This sequence encodes CASKQGVPNEKLFF.

The CDR3 DNA reads as TGTGCCAGCACCCGTCGCAGGGACTTGGTGGACGAGCAGTACTTC. This encodes CASTRRRDLVDEQYF. The V and J genes are TRBV11-1 and TRBJ2-7; perhaps TRBD2 as D (6 bases). Germline CDR1 is SGHAT and CDR2 is FQDESV (reference sequence). V lost 7 bases to trimming and J lost 5 bases, with 21 bases between them. The length of the CDR3 is 15 residues.

CDR3 DNA sequence: TGCAGTGCTAGTCAACTAGCAACAGATACGCAGTATTTT. Amino acids: CSASQLATDTQYF. The chain is built from TRBV20-1 and TRBJ2-3; tentative D call: TRBD2 (6 bases). This CDR3 comprises 13 residues. CDR1 and CDR2 from the germline V gene are DFQATT and SNEGSKA (reference sequence). V gave up 3 bases and J gave up 3 bases, with 10 bases separating them.

The chain has TRBV7-9 and TRBJ2-1; 13 bases agree with TRBD2. Germline lookup yields CDR1 SEHNR and CDR2 FQNEAQ (reference sequence). There are 15 residues in the CDR3. V was clipped by 6 bases and J by 5 bases; unmatched bases: 4. As DNA, the CDR3 is TGTGCCAGCAGGAGAGGACTAGCGGGGGACAATGAGCAGTTCTTC. It codes for CASRRGLAGDNEQFF.

In its sample, this clone was seen once. The rearrangement links TRBV7-2 to TRBJ1-1; 8 bases match TRBD1. The CDR3 runs 16 residues. Germline V CDR1 and CDR2: SGHTA, FQGNSA. The V gene end was trimmed by 1 base and the J gene end by 4 bases; junction bases not matched to a gene: 8. The DNA of the CDR3 is TGTGCCAGCAGCTTAGGCAGAGGGGGACAGGCCACTGAAGCTTTCTTT. Translated, it gives CASSLGRGGQATEAFF.

V and J are TRBV3-1 (or the pseudogene TRBV3-2) and TRBJ2-1; 11 bases align to TRBD2. This CDR3 has 18 amino acids. With V trimmed by 5 bases and J by 4 bases, 13 bases remained unmatched. Germline CDR1 and CDR2: LGHDT and YNNKEL (reference sequence). CDR3 sequence reads: CASSFLTSSGGIYNEQFF. Written as DNA, the CDR3 is TGTGCCAGCAGCTTTCTCACCTCTAGCGGGGGGATATACAATGAGCAGTTCTTC.

The V call is TRBV9, the J call TRBJ1-5; tentatively, D is TRBD1 (5 bases). The length of the CDR3 is 15 residues. Germline values: CDR1 SGDLS, CDR2 YYNGEE. V lost 0 bases, J lost 4 bases, and 11 bases lay in between. In DNA form, the CDR3 reads TGTGCCAGCAGCGTAGACCCCGGGGGAAATCAGCCCCAGCATTTT. Translating it yields CASSVDPGGNQPQHF.